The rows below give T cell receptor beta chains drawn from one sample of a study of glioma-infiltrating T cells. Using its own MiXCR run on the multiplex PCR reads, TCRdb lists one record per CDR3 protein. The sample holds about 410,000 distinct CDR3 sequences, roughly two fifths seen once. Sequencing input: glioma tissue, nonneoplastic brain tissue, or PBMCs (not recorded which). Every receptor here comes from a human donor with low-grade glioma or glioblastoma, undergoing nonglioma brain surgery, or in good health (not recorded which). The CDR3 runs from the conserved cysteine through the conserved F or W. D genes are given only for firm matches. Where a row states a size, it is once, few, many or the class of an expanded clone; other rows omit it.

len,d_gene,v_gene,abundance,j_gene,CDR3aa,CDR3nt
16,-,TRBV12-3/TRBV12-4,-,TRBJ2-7,CASSLIAGGFLVEQYF,TGTGCCAGCAGTTTAATCGCAGGTGGCTTCTTGGTCGAGCAGTACTTC
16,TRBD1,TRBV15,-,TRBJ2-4,CATSRGDRLAKNIQYF,TGTGCCACCAGCAGAGGGGACAGACTAGCCAAAAACATTCAGTACTTC
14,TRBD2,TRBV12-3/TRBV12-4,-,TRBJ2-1,CASSAALAGDEQFF,TGTGCCAGCAGCGCCGCACTAGCGGGAGATGAGCAGTTCTTC
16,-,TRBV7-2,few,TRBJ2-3,CASSLISGVHSDTQYF,TGTGCCAGCAGCTTAATTTCGGGAGTTCATTCAGATACGCAGTATTTT
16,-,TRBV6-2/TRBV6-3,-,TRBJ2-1,CASSLTRTTIYNEQFF,TGTGCCAGCAGTCTTACCAGGACTACCATATACAATGAGCAGTTCTTC
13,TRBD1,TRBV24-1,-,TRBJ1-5,CATEQTGNQPQHF,TGTGCCACCGAGCAGACAGGGAATCAGCCCCAGCATTTT
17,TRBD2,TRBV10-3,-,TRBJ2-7,CAISALASGRSSYEQYF,TGTGCCATCAGTGCTTTGGCTAGCGGAAGGAGCTCCTACGAGCAGTACTTC
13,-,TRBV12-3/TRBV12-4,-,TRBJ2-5,CASSFPNLETQYF,TGTGCCAGCAGTTTCCCAAATCTGGAGACCCAGTACTTC
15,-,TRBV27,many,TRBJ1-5,CASSLFKSSNQPQHF,TGTGCCAGCAGTTTATTTAAGAGCAGCAATCAGCCCCAGCATTTT
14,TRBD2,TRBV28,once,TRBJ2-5,CASSAGRGQETQYF,TGTGCCAGCAGTGCCGGGAGGGGGCAAGAGACCCAGTACTTC
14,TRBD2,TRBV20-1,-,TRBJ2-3,CSAFLAGVTDTQYF,TGCAGTGCTTTCCTAGCGGGAGTCACAGATACGCAGTATTTT
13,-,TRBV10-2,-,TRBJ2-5,CASSRAARETQYF,TGCGCCAGCAGCCGGGCCGCCCGGGAGACCCAGTACTTC
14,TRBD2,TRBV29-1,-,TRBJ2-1,CSVVGSGSFNEQFF,TGCAGCGTTGTCGGTAGCGGGAGTTTCAATGAGCAGTTCTTC
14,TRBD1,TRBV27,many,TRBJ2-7,CASSLGQGAREQYF,TGTGCCAGCAGTTTAGGGCAGGGGGCGAGGGAGCAGTACTTC
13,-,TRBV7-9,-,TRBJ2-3,CASSLVGPDTQYF,TGTGCCAGCAGCTTAGTAGGGCCTGATACGCAGTATTTT
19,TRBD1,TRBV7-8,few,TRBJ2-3,CASSFSRSGTGERTDTQYF,TGTGCCAGCAGCTTCTCCAGGTCTGGCACAGGGGAGCGCACAGATACGCAGTATTTT
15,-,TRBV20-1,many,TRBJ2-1,CSASTNRALYNEQFF,TGCAGTGCTAGCACGAACAGGGCGCTATACAATGAGCAGTTCTTC
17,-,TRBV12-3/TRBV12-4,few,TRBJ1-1,CASSLRSGTRMNTEAFF,TGTGCCAGCAGTTTACGTAGTGGGACGAGGATGAACACTGAAGCTTTCTTT
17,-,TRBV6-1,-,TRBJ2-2,CASSQNSIPGITGELFF,TGTGCCAGCAGTCAAAATTCTATCCCTGGGATCACCGGGGAGCTGTTTTTT
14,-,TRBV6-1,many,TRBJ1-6,CASSSVYYNSPLHF,TGTGCCAGCAGCTCCGTGTACTATAATTCACCCCTCCACTTT
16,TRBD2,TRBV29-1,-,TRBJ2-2,CSVLGQPGAGTGELFF,TGCAGCGTTTTAGGGCAGCCGGGAGCGGGGACCGGGGAGCTGTTTTTT
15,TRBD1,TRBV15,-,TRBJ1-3,CATSSSDRPGNTIYF,TGTGCCACCAGCAGTTCGGACAGGCCTGGAAACACCATATATTTT
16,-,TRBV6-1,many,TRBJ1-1,CASSLNRRSWGTEAFF,TGTGCCAGCAGCCTCAATAGACGCTCCTGGGGCACTGAAGCTTTCTTT
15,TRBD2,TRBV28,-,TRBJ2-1,CASNSPSGRAFEQFF,TGTGCCAGCAATTCCCCTAGCGGGAGGGCCTTTGAGCAGTTCTTC
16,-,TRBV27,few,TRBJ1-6,CASSNPLGSYNSPLHF,TGTGCCAGCAGTAACCCCCTGGGCTCCTATAATTCACCCCTCCACTTT
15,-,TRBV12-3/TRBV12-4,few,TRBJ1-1,CASSQSSGAYTEAFF,TGTGCCAGCAGTCAATCGTCCGGGGCCTACACTGAAGCTTTCTTT
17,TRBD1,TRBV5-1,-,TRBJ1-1,CASSLATGSFVGTEAFF,TGCGCCAGCAGCTTGGCGACAGGGAGTTTCGTTGGCACTGAAGCTTTCTTT
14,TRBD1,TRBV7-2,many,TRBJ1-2,CASSTRTGDYGYTF,TGTGCCAGCAGCACCCGGACAGGGGACTATGGCTACACCTTC
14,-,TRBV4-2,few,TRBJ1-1,CASSQDTVNTEAFF,TGTGCCAGCAGCCAAGATACGGTTAACACTGAAGCTTTCTTT
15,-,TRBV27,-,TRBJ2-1,CASSFGWQGFNEQFF,TGTGCCAGCAGTTTCGGGTGGCAGGGTTTCAATGAGCAGTTCTTC
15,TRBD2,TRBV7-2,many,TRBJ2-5,CASSQLALDGETQYF,TGTGCCAGCAGCCAACTAGCGCTAGATGGGGAGACCCAGTACTTC
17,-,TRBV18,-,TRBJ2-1,CASSPLASLGPYNEQFF,TGTGCCAGCTCACCCCTTGCCTCCTTGGGGCCGTACAATGAGCAGTTCTTC
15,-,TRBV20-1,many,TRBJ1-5,CSARPRGGRNQPQHF,TGCAGTGCTAGACCCCGAGGGGGTCGCAATCAGCCCCAGCATTTT
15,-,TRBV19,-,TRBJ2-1,CASSIDEGLWNEQFF,TGTGCCAGTAGTATAGACGAGGGCCTGTGGAATGAGCAGTTCTTC
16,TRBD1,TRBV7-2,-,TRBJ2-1,CASSVAGQGSYNEQFF,TGTGCCAGCAGCGTCGCGGGACAGGGGTCCTACAATGAGCAGTTCTTC
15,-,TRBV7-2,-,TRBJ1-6,CASGLYQRGNSPLHF,TGTGCCAGCGGCTTATATCAGCGAGGGAATTCACCCCTCCACTTT
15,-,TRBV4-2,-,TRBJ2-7,CASSQGRTATYEQYF,TGTGCCAGCAGCCAAGGACGGACAGCGACCTACGAGCAGTACTTC
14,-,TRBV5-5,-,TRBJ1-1,CASSFSGQNTEAFF,TGTGCCAGCAGCTTTTCAGGACAGAACACTGAAGCTTTCTTT
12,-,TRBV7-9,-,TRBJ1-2,CASKPWGYGYTF,TGTGCCAGCAAACCCTGGGGCTATGGCTACACCTTC
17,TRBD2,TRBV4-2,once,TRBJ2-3,CASSRATTSGRADTQYF,TGTGCCAGCAGCCGAGCCACGACTAGCGGGAGGGCAGATACGCAGTATTTT